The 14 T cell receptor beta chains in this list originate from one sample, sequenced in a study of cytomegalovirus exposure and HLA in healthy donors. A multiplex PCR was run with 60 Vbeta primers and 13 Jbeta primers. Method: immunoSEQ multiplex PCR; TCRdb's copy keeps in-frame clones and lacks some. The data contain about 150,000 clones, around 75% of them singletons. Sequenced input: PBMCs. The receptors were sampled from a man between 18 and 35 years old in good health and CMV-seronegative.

The CDR3 DNA reads as TGTGCCAGCAGCTTCAAAGGACTAGCGGAGTCGAACACCGGGGAGCTGTTTTTT. Encoded protein: CASSFKGLAESNTGELFF. The chain combines TRBV12-1 with TRBJ2-2; the table's D call, TRBD2, has no DNA check behind it. TRBV12-1 is annotated as a pseudogene. This CDR3 comprises 18 residues.

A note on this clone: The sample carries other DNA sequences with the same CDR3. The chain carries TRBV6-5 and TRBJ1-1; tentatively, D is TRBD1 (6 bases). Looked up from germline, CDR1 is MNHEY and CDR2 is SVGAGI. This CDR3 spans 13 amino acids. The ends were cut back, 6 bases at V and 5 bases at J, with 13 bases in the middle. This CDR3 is CASRPRGGTEAFF. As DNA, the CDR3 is TGTGCCAGCAGGCCTAGGGGGGGGACTGAAGCTTTCTTT.

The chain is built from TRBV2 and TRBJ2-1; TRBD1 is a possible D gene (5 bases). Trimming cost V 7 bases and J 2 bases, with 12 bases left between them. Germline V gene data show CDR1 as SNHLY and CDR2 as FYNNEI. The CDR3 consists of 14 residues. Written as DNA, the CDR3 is TGTGCCAGCATCCTGGGGCAGACCTACAATGAGCAGTTCTTC. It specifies CASILGQTYNEQFF.

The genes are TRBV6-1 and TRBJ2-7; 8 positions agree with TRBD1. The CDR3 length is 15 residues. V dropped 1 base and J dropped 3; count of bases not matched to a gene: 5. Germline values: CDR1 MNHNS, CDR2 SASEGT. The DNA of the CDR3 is TGTGCCAGCAGTGAAGTCGAGACAGGGGACTACGAGCAGTACTTC. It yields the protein CASSEVETGDYEQYF.

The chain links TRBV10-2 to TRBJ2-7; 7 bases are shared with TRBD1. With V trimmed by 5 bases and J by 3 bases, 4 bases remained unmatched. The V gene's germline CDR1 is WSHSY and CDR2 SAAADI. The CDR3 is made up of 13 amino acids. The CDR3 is CASSNQGVYEQYF. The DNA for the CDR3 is TGCGCCAGCAGTAATCAGGGGGTCTACGAGCAGTACTTC.

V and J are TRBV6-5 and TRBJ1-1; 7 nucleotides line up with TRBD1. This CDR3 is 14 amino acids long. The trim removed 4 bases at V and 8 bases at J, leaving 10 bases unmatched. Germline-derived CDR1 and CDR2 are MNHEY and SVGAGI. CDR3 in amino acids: CASSSRTGAREAFF. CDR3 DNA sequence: TGTGCCAGCAGTTCCCGGACAGGCGCTAGAGAAGCTTTCTTT.

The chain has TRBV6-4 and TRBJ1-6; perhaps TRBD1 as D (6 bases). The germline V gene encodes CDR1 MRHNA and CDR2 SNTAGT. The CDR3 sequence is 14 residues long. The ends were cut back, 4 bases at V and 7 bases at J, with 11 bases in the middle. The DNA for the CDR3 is TGTGCCAGCAGTGCGGACAGTCCCAATTCACCCCTCCACTTT. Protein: CASSADSPNSPLHF.

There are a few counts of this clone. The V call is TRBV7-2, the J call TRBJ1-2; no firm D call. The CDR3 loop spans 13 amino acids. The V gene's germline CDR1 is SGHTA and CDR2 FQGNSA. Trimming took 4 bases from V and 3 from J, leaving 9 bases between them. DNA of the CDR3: TGTGCCAGCAGCTCACCTAATTACTATGGCTACACCTTC. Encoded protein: CASSSPNYYGYTF.

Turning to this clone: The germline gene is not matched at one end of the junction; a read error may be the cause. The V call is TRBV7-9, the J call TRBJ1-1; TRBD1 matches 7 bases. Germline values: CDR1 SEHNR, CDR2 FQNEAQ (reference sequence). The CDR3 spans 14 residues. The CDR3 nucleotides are TGTTCCAGCAGAAATCAGGGGGGTTTCACTGAAGCTTTCTTT. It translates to CSSRNQGGFTEAFF.

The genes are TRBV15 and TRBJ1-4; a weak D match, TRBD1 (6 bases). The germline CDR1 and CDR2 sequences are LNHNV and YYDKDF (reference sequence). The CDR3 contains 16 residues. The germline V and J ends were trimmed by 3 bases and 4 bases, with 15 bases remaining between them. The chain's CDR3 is CATSRGMTGRNEKLFF. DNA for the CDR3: TGTGCCACCAGCAGGGGGATGACAGGCCGTAATGAAAAACTGTTTTTT.

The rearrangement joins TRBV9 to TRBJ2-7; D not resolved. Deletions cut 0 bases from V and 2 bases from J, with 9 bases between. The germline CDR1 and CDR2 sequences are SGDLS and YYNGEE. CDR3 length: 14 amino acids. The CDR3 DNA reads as TGTGCCAGCAGCGTAGCGGCACTAACCTACGAGCAGTACTTC. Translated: CASSVAALTYEQYF. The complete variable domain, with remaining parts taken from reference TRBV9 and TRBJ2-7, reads DSGVTQTPKHLITATGQRVTLRCSPRSGDLSVYWYQQSLDQGLQFLIQYYNGEERAKGNILERFSAQQFPDLHSELNLSSLELGDSALYFCASSVAALTYEQYFGPGTRLTVT.

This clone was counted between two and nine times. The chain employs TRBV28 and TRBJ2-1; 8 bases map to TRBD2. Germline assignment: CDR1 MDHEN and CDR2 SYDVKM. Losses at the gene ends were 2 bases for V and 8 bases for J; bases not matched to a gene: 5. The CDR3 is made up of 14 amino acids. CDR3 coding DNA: TGTGCCAGCAGTTTAGCGGGAGGAGGGCATGAGCAGTTCTTC. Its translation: CASSLAGGGHEQFF.

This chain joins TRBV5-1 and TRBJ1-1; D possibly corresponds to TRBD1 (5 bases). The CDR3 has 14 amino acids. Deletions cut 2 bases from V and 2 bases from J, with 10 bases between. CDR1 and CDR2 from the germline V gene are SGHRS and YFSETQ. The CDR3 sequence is CASSFNQGNTEAFF. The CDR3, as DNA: TGCGCCAGCAGCTTTAATCAGGGAAACACTGAAGCTTTCTTT.

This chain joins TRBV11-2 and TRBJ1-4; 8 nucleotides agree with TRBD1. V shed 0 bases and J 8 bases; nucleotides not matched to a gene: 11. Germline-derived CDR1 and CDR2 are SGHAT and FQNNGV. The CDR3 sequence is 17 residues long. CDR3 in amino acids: CASSLDWPRGRSEKLFF. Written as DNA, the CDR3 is TGTGCCAGCAGCTTAGATTGGCCCAGGGGGCGCTCGGAAAAACTGTTTTTT.